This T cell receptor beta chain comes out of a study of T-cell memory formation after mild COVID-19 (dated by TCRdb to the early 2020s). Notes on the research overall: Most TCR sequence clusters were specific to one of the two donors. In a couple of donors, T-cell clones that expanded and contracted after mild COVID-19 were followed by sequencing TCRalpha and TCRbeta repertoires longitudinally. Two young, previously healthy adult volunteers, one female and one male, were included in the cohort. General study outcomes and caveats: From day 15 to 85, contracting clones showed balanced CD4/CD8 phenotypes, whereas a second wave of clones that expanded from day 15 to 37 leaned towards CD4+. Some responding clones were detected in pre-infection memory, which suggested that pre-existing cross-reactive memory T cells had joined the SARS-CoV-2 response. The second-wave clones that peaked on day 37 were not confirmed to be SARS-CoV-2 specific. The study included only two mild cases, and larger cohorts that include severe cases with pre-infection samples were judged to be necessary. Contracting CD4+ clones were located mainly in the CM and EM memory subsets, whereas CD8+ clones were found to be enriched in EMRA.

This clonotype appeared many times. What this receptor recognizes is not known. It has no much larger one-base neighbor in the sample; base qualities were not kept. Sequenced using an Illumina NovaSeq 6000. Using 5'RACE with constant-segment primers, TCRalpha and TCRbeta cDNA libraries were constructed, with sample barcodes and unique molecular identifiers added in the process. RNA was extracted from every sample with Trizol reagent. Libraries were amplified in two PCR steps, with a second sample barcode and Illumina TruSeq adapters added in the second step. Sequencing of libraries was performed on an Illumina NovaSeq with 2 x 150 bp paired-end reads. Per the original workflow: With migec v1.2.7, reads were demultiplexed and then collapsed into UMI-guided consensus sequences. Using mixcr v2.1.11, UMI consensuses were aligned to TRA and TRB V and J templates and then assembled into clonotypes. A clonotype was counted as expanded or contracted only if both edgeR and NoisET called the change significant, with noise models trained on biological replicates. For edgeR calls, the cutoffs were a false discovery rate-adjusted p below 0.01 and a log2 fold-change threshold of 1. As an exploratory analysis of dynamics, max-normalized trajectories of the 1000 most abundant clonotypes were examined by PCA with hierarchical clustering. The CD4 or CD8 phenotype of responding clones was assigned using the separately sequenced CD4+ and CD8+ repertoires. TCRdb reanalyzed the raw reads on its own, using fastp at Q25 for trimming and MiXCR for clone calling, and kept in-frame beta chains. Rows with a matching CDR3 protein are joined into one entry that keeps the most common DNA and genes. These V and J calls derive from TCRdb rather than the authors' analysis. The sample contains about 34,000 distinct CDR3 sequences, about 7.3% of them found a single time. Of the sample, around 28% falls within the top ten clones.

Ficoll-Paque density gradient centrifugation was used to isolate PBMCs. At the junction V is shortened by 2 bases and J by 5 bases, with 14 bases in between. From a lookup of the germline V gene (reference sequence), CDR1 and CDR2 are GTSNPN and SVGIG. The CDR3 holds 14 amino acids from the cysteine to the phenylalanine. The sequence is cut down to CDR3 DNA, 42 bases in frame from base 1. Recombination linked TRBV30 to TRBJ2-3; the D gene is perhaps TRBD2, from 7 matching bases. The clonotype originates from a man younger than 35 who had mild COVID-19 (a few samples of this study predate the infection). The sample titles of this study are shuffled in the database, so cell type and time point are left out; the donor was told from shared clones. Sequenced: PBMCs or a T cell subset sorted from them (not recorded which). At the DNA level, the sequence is TGTGCCTGGAGTAATGGGGGGGCAGAAGATACGCAGTATTTT. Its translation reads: CAWSNGGAEDTQYF.